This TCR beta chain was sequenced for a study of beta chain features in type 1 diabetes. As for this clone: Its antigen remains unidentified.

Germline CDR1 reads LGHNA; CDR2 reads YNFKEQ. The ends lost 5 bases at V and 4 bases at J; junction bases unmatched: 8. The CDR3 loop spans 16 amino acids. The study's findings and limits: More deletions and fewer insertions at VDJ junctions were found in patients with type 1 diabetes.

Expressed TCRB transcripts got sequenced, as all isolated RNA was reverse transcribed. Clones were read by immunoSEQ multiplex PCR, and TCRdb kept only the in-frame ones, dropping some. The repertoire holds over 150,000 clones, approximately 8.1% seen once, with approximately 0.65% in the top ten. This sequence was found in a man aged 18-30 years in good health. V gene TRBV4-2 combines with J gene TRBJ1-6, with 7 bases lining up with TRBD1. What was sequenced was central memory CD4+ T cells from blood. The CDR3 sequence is CASSYDQGDYNSPLHF. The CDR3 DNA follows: TGTGCCAGCAGCTACGACCAGGGGGATTATAATTCACCCCTCCACTTT.